This entry is about one T cell receptor (beta chain). Its specificity is unknown. Trimming at V came to 4 bases and at J to 3 bases, leaving 3 bases not matched to a gene. From germline, CDR1 is KGHDR and CDR2 SFDVKD. The CDR3 spans 15 residues. The data originate from a study of post-analysis software for immune sequencing data. Overall study context: Recorded disease courses covered relapsing-remitting, secondary progressive and progressive-relapsing multiple sclerosis. Some patients had no subtype annotation. Study-level points and caveats: For normalized Chao1 diversity, multiple sclerosis patients scored significantly lower than controls did. Co-batched samples clustered tightly together by F measure. Patients used five TRBV segments, including TRBV5-6, TRBV5-1 and TRBV20-1, more often than controls.

Unique molecular identifiers had been added to the TCR beta cDNA libraries. Input of roughly 1 to 11 million T cells yielded some 500,000 cDNA molecules. TCRdb itself ran the PCR reads through MiXCR, one entry per CDR3 protein. The sample lists 820,000 or so distinct CDR3 sequences; 53% were seen once. The chain combines TRBV24-1 with TRBJ2-1, with 9 bases that match TRBD2. Sequenced sample: blood. The source is a girl under 18 with multiple sclerosis. CDR3 coding DNA: TGTGCCACCAGTGACGCGGGAGGGGGCTACAATGAGCAGTTCTTC. It yields the protein CATSDAGGGYNEQFF.